This T cell receptor beta chain was obtained from a study of blood T cell repertoires in COVID-19. Across the whole study: Nucleic acid was either cDNA or gDNA, and it came from T cells, B-cell-depleted T cells, or PBMCs.

Methods used by the authors: By means of reference gene primer amplification, nucleated cell counts were estimated. Clones were sequenced by immunoSEQ multiplex PCR, and TCRdb holds only the in-frame ones, with some missing. Clone size and V and J calls were adopted from that table, with D and trimming inferred from the DNA. The repertoire consists of fewer than 200,000 clones, with about nine tenths occurring once and the leading ten covering around 1.6%. CDR1 and CDR2 (germline): LGHDT, YNNKEL (reference sequence). There are 14 residues in the CDR3. V gave up 1 base and J gave up 0 bases, with 4 bases separating them.

This sequence joins TRBV3-1 (or the pseudogene TRBV3-2) and TRBJ1-3; no definite D call. Sequencing used peripheral blood. The clonotype comes from a woman aged 45-65 years with acute or convalescent COVID-19. Here the CDR3 reads CASSQVSSGNTIYF. CDR3 sequence (DNA): TGTGCCAGCAGCCAAGTGAGCTCTGGAAACACCATATATTTT.